One and the same sample provided the 19 T cell receptor beta chains below, sequenced in a study of a mutant IDH1 vaccine in newly diagnosed glioma. TCRdb's copy holds only in-frame clones and misses some; the assay was immunoSEQ multiplex PCR. The table shows about 56,000 clones, with 75% occurring only once. These receptors' targets are unknown. The time point is: week 47, end of study. It was 300 ug of mutant IDH1 20-mer peptide that made up each vaccine dose, given with topical imiquimod. Sequenced material: PBMCs, taken from a glioma patient whose treatment included an IDH1 peptide vaccine. These TCRs come from a man aged 50 or older with glioma.

This clone showed up just once. This chain links TRBV19 with TRBJ1-5, with D unresolved. The CDR3 runs to 16 residues. Trimming left V 1 base short and J 0 bases short, with 10 bases between. Looked up from germline, CDR1 is LNHDA and CDR2 is SQIVND (reference sequence). CDR3 region: CASSIGTFNSNQPQHF. DNA for the CDR3: TGTGCCAGTAGTATAGGGACGTTCAATAGCAATCAGCCCCAGCATTTT.

This clone was recorded a few times. This sequence joins TRBV9 and TRBJ2-1; TRBD1 matches 7 bases. CDR1 is SGDLS, CDR2 YYNGEE, per germline. CDR3 length: 14 residues. Trimming at V came to 3 bases and at J to 3 bases, leaving 3 bases not matched to a gene. The CDR3 protein is CASSATGFYNEQFF. The CDR3 coding sequence is TGTGCCAGCAGCGCGACAGGGTTCTACAATGAGCAGTTCTTC.

CDR3 amino acids: CASSVVGTMNTEAFF. Here the CDR3 DNA reads TGTGCCAGCAGCGTAGTTGGGACCATGAACACTGAAGCTTTCTTT. V is TRBV9 and J is TRBJ1-1, with D possibly matching TRBD1 (5 bases). The CDR3 covers 15 residues. CDR1 SGDLS and CDR2 YYNGEE come from the germline V gene. The V end was cut by 0 bases, the J end by 0 bases, with 9 bases between.

The chain links TRBV7-9 to TRBJ2-3, with D unclear. The germline V and J ends were trimmed by 3 bases and 3 bases, with 1 base remaining between them. The CDR3 extends over 11 amino acids. Germline CDR1 is SEHNR and CDR2 is FQNEAQ (reference sequence). CDR3 sequence: CASSFTDTQYF. As DNA, the CDR3 is TGTGCCAGCAGCTTTACAGATACGCAGTATTTT.

The gene calls are TRBV29-1 and TRBJ1-4, with D unclear. CDR3 length equals 13 residues. CDR1 is SQVTM and CDR2 is ANQGSEA in the germline V gene. The germline V and J ends were trimmed by 4 bases and 4 bases, with 10 bases remaining between them. The CDR3 loop reads CSVVQASNEKLFF. The CDR3 DNA reads TGCAGCGTTGTCCAAGCCAGTAATGAAAAACTGTTTTTT.

The V gene is TRBV19, the J gene TRBJ2-7, with no clear D. The germline gives CDR1 LNHDA, CDR2 SQIVND (reference sequence). There are 11 residues in the CDR3. V was clipped by 3 bases and J by 9 bases, with 9 bases between them. The CDR3 is CASSMGNRQYF. CDR3 DNA sequence: TGTGCCAGTAGTATGGGGAACAGGCAGTACTTC. Looking up the rest from reference TRBV19 and TRBJ2-7 gives the full variable domain: DGGITQSPKYLFRKEGQNVTLSCEQNLNHDAMYWYRQDPGQGLRLIYYSQIVNDFQKGDIAEGYSVSREKKESFPLTVTSAQKNPTAFYLCASSMGNRQYFGPGTRLTVT.

This clone was detected a few times. This chain links TRBV6-1 with TRBJ1-2; D is unclear. CDR1 and CDR2 (germline): MNHNS, SASEGT. Trimming took 0 bases from V and 7 from J, leaving 9 bases between them. The CDR3 consists of 13 residues. The CDR3 region has the DNA TGTGCCAGCAGTGAAGCACTACCCGGTGGCTACACCTTC. The encoded protein is CASSEALPGGYTF.

The chain is built from TRBV30 and TRBJ2-2; TRBD2 matches 11 bases. Unmatched junction bases numbered 4, after V lost 3 bases and J lost 7 bases. Germline-derived CDR1 and CDR2 are GTSNPN and SVGIG (reference sequence). This CDR3 is built from 14 residues. CDR3: CAWSLAGGVGELFF. CDR3 nucleotide sequence: TGTGCCTGGAGCCTAGCGGGGGGAGTCGGGGAGCTGTTTTTT.

This chain links TRBV27 with TRBJ1-6; 7 bases fit TRBD1. The V gene end was trimmed by 5 bases and the J gene end by 0 bases; junction bases not matched to a gene: 7. CDR3 size: 17 residues. The germline gives CDR1 MNHEY, CDR2 SMNVEV (reference sequence). CDR3 nucleotide sequence: TGTGCCAGCAGTATCAGCGACAGGGACTCCTATAATTCACCCCTCCACTTT. Encoded protein: CASSISDRDSYNSPLHF.

The gene calls are TRBV5-6 and TRBJ2-3, with 7 bases lining up with TRBD1. Germline CDR1 and CDR2: SGHDT and YYEEEE. CDR3 length: 16 residues. With 2 bases clipped from V and 0 bases from J, the junction kept 6 bases outside the gene matches. CDR3 sequence (DNA): TGTGCCAGCAGCTTAGGGGGCCCTATTAGCACAGATACGCAGTATTTT. Translation: CASSLGGPISTDTQYF.

The chain links TRBV30 to TRBJ1-3; a weak D match, TRBD1 (5 bases). CDR1 is GTSNPN and CDR2 is SVGIG in the germline V gene (reference sequence). The CDR3 runs to 17 residues. Trimming shortened V by 5 bases and J by 2 bases, and 22 bases separated the two germline ends. CDR3 region: CAWALLHTRVPGNTIYF. For the CDR3, the DNA is TGTGCCTGGGCCCTCCTCCATACCAGGGTCCCTGGAAACACCATATATTTT.

The chain employs TRBV5-1 and TRBJ2-3; D not resolved. Germline V gene sequence: CDR1 SGHRS, CDR2 YFSETQ. The V end lost 2 bases, the J end lost 2 bases, and 9 bases lay between the germline ends. CDR3 length: 14 residues. In nucleotides, the CDR3 is TGCGCCAGCAGCTTCGCACCTCCCACAGATACGCAGTATTTT. Translating gives CASSFAPPTDTQYF.

This chain joins TRBV19 and TRBJ2-5, with a weak D call TRBD1 (5 bases). This CDR3 spans 14 amino acids. Germline-derived CDR1 and CDR2 are LNHDA and SQIVND (reference sequence). Trimming pared 2 bases from V and 4 bases from J, leaving 11 bases between. The CDR3 loop is CASSISGQGETQYF. The CDR3, as DNA: TGTGCCAGTAGTATAAGTGGGCAGGGAGAGACCCAGTACTTC.

About this clone itself: Mismatch with germline at one junction end may stem from a read error. The chain carries TRBV7-7 and TRBJ2-7, with D possibly matching TRBD2 (7 bases). In germline, CDR1 is SSHAT, CDR2 FNYEAQ (reference sequence). There are 14 residues in the CDR3. DNA of the CDR3: TGTGCTAGCAGCCTAGGGGGGGGGTCCGGCGAGCAGTACTTC. This translates into CASSLGGGSGEQYF.

The chain joins TRBV2 to TRBJ1-1, with 8 bases aligning to TRBD1. The CDR3 contains 14 residues. The trim removed 5 bases at V and 10 bases at J, leaving 12 bases unmatched. Germline V gene sequence: CDR1 SNHLY, CDR2 FYNNEI. In nucleotides, the CDR3 is TGTGCCAGCAGTTCCTCCGGGACAGGCGCCGGAGCTTTCTTT. Translated, it gives CASSSSGTGAGAFF.

This chain joins TRBV19 and TRBJ2-1, with D tentatively TRBD1 (6 bases). The CDR3 spans 14 residues. CDR1 is LNHDA and CDR2 is SQIVND in the germline V gene (reference sequence). V dropped 5 bases and J dropped 7 bases, with 15 bases sitting between them. The CDR3 DNA sequence: TGTGCCAGTAGTCCCTGGACAGAAATTAATGAGCAGTTCTTC. This encodes CASSPWTEINEQFF.

This clone was recorded once. V and J are TRBV5-6 and TRBJ2-1; D not certain. The germline gives CDR1 SGHDT, CDR2 YYEEEE. Trimming shortened V by 2 bases and J by 0 bases, and 12 bases separated the two germline ends. The CDR3 runs 16 residues. The CDR3 DNA follows: TGTGCCAGCAGCTTTCGTGAAACCTACTCCTACAATGAGCAGTTCTTC. Translation: CASSFRETYSYNEQFF.

The chain combines TRBV6-5 with TRBJ2-6; no firm D call. This CDR3 spans 13 amino acids. Germline CDR1 is MNHEY and CDR2 is SVGAGI. Trimming left V 2 bases short and J 3 bases short, with 2 bases between. The CDR3 DNA sequence: TGTGCCAGCAGTTACGATGGGGCCAACGTCCTGACTTTC. Translated, it gives CASSYDGANVLTF.

This clone appeared a few times. The chain combines TRBV19 with TRBJ1-2; D unresolved. From germline, CDR1 is LNHDA and CDR2 SQIVND (reference sequence). This CDR3 comprises 14 residues. The V end was cut by 1 base, the J end by 7 bases, with 13 bases between. CDR3 sequence reads: CASSIVVKGRGYTF. Written as DNA, the CDR3 is TGTGCCAGTAGTATAGTAGTCAAGGGTCGTGGCTACACCTTC.